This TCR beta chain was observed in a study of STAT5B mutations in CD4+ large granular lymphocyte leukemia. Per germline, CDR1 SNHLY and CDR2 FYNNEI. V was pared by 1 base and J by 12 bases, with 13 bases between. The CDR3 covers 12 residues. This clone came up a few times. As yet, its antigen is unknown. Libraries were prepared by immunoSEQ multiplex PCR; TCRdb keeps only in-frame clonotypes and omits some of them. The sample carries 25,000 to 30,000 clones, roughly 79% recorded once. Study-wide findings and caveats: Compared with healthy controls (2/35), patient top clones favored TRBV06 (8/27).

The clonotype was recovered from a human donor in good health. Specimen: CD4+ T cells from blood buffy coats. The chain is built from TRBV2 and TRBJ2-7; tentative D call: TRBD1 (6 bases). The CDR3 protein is CASSEGGQGPYF. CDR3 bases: TGTGCCAGCAGTGAAGGGGGGCAGGGTCCGTACTTC.